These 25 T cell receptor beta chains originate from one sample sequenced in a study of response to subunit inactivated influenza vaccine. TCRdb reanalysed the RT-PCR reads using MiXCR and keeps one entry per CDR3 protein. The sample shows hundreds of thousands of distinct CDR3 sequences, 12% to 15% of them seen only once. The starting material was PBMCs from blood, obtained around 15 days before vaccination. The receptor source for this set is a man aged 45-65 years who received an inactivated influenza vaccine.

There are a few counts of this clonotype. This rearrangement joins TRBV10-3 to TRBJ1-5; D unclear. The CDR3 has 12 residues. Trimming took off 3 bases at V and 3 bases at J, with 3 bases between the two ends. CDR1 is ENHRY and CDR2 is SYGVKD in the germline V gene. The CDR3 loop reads CAISDVNQPQHF. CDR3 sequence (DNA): TGTGCCATCAGTGACGTCAATCAGCCCCAGCATTTT.

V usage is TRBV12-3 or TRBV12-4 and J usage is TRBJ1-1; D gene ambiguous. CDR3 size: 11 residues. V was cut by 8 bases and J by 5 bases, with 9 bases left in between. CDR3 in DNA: TGTGCCAGCCTTATCAGGACTGAAGCTTTCTTT. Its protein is CASLIRTEAFF.

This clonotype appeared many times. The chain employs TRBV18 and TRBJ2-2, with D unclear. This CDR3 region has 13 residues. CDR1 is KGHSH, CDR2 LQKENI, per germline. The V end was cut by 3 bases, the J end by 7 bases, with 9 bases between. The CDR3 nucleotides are TGTGCCAGCTCACCCAGAAGAAGCGGGGAGCTGTTTTTT. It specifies CASSPRRSGELFF.

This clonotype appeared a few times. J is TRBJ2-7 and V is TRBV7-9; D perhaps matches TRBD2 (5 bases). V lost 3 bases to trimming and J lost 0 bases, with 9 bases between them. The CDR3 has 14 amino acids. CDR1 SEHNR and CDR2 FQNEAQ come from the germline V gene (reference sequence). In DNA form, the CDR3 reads TGTGCCAGCAGCTTGCAGGCGGGCTCCTACGAGCAGTACTTC. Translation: CASSLQAGSYEQYF.

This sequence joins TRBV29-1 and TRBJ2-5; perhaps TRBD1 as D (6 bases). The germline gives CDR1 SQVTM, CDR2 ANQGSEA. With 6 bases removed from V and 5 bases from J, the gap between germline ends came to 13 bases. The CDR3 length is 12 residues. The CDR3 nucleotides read TGCAGCGTCAACAGGGCGGGCGAGACCCAGTACTTC. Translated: CSVNRAGETQYF.

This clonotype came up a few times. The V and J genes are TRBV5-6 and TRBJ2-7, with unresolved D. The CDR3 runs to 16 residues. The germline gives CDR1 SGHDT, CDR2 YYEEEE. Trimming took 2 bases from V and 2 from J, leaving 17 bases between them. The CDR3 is CASSLLQGSQTYEQYF. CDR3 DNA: TGTGCCAGCAGCTTACTTCAAGGGTCACAAACCTACGAGCAGTACTTC.

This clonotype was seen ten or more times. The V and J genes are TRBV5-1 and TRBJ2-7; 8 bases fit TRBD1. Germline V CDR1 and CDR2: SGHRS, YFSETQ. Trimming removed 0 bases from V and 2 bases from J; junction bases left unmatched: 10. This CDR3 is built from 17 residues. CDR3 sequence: CASSLVARDRIPYEQYF. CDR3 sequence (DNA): TGCGCCAGCAGCTTGGTTGCCCGGGACAGGATCCCCTACGAGCAGTACTTC.

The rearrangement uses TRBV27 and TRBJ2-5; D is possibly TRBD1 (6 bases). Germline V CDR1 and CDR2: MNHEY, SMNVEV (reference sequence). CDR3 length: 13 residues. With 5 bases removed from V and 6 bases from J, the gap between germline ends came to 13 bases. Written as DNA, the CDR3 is TGTGCCAGCAGTAGCAGGGGTATGAAGACCCAGTACTTC. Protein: CASSSRGMKTQYF.

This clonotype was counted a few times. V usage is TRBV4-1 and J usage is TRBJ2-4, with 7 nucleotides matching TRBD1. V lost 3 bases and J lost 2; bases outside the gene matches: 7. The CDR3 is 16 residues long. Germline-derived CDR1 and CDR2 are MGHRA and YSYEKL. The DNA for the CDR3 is TGCGCCAGCAGCCACCCGACAGGGAAAACCAAAAACATTCAGTACTTC. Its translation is CASSHPTGKTKNIQYF.

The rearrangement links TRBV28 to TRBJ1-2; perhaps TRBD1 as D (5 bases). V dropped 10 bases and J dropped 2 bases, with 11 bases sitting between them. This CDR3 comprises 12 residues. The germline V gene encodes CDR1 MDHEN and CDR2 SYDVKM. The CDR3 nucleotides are TGTGCCACACTTTGGGGGAACTATGGCTACACCTTC. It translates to CATLWGNYGYTF.

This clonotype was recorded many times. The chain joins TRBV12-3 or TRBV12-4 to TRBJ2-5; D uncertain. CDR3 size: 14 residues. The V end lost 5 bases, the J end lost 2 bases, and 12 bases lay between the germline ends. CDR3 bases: TGTGCCAGCAGTCGGACCCCTAAACAAGAGACCCAGTACTTC. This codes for CASSRTPKQETQYF.

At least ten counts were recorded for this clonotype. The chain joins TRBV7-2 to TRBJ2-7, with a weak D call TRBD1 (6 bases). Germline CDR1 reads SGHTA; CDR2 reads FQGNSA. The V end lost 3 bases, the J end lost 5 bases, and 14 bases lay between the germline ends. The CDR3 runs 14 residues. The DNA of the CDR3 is TGTGCCAGCAGCTTCAGGGGCGGAAAAAACGAGCAGTACTTC. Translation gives CASSFRGGKNEQYF.

The CDR3 sequence is CASRPTGVSEKLFF. The DNA for the CDR3 is TGTGCCAGCAGACCTACAGGGGTCTCTGAAAAACTGTTTTTT. The chain links TRBV7-2 to TRBJ1-4, with TRBD1 matching over 7 bases. J was trimmed by 7 bases and V by 6 bases; bases with no gene match: 8. The CDR3 is made up of 14 amino acids. Germline CDR1 and CDR2: SGHTA and FQGNSA.

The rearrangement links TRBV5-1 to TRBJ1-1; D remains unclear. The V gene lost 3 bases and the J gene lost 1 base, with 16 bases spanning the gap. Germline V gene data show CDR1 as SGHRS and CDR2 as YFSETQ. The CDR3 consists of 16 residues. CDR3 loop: CASSSIPGQPNTEAFF. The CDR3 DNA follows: TGCGCCAGCAGCTCAATCCCGGGTCAGCCGAACACTGAAGCTTTCTTT.

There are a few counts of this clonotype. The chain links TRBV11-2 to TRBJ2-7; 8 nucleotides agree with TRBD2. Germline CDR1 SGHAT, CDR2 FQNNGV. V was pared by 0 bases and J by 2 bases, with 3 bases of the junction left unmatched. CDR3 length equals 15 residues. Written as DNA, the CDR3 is TGTGCCAGCAGCTTAGAGCGGGGGGCAACCTACGAGCAGTACTTC. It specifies CASSLERGATYEQYF.

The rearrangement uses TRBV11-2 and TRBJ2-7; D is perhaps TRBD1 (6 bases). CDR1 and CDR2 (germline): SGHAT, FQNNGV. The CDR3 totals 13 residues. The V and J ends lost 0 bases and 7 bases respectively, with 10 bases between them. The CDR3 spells CASSLDQGIEQYF. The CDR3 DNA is TGTGCCAGCAGCTTAGATCAGGGGATAGAGCAGTACTTC.

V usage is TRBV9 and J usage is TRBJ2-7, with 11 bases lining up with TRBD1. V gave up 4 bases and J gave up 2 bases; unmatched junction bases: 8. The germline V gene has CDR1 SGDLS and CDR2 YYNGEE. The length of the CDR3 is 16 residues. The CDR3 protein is CASSIGQGARTYEQYF. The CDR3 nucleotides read TGTGCCAGCAGCATAGGACAGGGGGCAAGGACCTACGAGCAGTACTTC.

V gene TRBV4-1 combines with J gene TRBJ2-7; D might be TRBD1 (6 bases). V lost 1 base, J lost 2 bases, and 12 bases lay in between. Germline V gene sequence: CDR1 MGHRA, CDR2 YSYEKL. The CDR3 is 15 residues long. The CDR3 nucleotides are TGCGCCAGCAGCCAAGGTCGGACAGTCCCCTACGAGCAGTACTTC. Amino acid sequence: CASSQGRTVPYEQYF.

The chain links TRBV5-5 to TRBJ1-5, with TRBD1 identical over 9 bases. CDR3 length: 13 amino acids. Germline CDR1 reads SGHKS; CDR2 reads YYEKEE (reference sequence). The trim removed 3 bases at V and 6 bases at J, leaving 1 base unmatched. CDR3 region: CASSWTGVQPQHF. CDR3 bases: TGTGCCAGCAGCTGGACAGGGGTTCAGCCCCAGCATTTT.

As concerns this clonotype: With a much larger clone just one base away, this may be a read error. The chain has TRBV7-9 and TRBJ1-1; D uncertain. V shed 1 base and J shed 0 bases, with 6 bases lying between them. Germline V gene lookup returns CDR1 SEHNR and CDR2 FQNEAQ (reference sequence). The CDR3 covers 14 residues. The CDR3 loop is CASSLVVVNTEAFF. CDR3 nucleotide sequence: TGTGCCAGCAGCTTAGTTGTAGTGAACACTGAAGCTTTCTTT.

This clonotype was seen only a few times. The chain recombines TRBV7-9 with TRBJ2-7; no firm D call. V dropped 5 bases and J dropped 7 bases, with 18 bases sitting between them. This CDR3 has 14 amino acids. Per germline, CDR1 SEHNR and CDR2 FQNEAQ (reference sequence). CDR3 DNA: TGTGCCAGCAGCGAAGGAACCTATTCCCCGGAGCAGTACTTC. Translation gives CASSEGTYSPEQYF.

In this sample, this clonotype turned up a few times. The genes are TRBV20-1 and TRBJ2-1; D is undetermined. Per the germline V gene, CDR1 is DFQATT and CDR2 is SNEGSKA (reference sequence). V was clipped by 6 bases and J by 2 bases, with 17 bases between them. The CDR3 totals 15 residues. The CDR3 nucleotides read TGCAGTGCCAAACCTCCACCTGCCACCTACAATGAGCAGTTCTTC. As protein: CSAKPPPATYNEQFF.

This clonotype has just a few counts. DNA of the CDR3: TGCAGTGGACGGGGTAGTGGCTATGGCTACACCTTC. Translated: CSGRGSGYGYTF. V and J are TRBV29-1 and TRBJ1-2; D gene ambiguous. Germline CDR1 and CDR2: SQVTM and ANQGSEA. The CDR3 sequence is 12 residues long.

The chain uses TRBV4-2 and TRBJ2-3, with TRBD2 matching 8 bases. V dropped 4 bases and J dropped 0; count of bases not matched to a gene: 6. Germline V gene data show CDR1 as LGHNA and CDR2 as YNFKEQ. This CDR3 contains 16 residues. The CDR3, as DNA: TGTGCCAGCAGCCCTCAAGCGGGAGCGAGCACAGATACGCAGTATTTT. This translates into CASSPQAGASTDTQYF.

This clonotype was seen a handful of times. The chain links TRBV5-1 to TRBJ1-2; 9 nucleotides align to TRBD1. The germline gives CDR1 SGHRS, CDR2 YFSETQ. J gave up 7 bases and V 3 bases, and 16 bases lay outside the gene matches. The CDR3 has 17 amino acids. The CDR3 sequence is CASSSDGQGNYGGGYTF. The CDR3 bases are TGCGCCAGCAGCTCAGATGGACAGGGGAACTACGGTGGTGGCTACACCTTC.